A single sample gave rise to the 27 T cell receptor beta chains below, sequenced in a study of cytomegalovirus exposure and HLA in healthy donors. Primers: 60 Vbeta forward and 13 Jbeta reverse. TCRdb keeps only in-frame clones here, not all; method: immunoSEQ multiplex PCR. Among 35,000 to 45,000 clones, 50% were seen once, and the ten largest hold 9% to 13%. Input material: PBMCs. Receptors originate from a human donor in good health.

CDR3 amino acids: CASSLERSSYEQYF. The CDR3 coding sequence is TGTGCCAGCAGCTTAGAGCGCAGCTCCTACGAGCAGTACTTC. The gene calls are TRBV7-2 and TRBJ2-7; no clear D gene. V was pared by 1 base and J by 0 bases, with 7 bases between. Per germline, CDR1 SGHTA and CDR2 FQGNSA. The CDR3 runs 14 residues. Using reference TRBV7-2 and TRBJ2-7 for the parts outside the CDR3, the full variable domain is GAGVSQSPSNKVTEKGKDVELRCDPISGHTALYWYRQSLGQGLEFLIYFQGNSAPDKSGLPSDRFSAERTGGSVSTLTIQRTQQEDSAVYLCASSLERSSYEQYFGPGTRLTVT.

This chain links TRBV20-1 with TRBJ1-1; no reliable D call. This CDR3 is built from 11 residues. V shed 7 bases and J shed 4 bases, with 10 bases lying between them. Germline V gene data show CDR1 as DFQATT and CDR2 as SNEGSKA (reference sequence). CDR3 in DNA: TGCAGTGTTACGGGTCCCACTGAAGCTTTCTTT. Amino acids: CSVTGPTEAFF.

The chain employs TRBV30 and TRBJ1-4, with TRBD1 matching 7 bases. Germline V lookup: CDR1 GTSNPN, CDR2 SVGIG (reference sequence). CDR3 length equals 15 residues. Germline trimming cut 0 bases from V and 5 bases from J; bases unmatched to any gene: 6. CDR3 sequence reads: CAWSVSTGPNEKLFF. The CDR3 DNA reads TGTGCCTGGAGTGTATCGACAGGGCCCAATGAAAAACTGTTTTTT.

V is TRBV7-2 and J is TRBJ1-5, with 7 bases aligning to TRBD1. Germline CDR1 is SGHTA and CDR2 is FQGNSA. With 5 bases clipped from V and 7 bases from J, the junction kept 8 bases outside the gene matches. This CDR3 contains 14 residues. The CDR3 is CASSATGAGQPQHF. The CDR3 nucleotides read TGTGCCAGCAGCGCTACAGGGGCAGGGCAGCCCCAGCATTTT.

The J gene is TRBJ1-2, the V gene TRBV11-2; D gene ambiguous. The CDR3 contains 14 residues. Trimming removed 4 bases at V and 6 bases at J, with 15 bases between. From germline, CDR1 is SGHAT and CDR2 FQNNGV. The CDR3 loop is CASSSRLERHGYTF. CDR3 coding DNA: TGTGCCAGCAGCTCTAGACTTGAAAGGCATGGCTACACCTTC.

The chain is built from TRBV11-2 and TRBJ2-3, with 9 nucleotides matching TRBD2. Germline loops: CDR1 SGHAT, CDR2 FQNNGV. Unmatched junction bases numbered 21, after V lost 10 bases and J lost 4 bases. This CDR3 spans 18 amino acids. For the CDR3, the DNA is TGTGCCATTAACCCGGTTGGGGAGGCGGGGGGGCTCGCAGATACGCAGTATTTT. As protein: CAINPVGEAGGLADTQYF.

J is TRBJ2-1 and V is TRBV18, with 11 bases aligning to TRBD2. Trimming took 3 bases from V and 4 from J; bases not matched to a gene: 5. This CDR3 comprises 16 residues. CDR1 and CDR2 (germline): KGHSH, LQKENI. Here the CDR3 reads CASSPLAGGGYNEQFF. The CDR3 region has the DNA TGTGCCAGCTCACCTCTAGCGGGAGGCGGTTACAATGAGCAGTTCTTC.

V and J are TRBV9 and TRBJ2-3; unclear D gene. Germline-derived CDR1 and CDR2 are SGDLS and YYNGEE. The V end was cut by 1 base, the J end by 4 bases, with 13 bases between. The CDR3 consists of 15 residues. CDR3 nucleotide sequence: TGTGCCAGCAGCGTACCATCGGTAGCATCAGATACGCAGTATTTT. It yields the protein CASSVPSVASDTQYF.

The CDR3, as DNA: TGTGCCAGCAGTTTAACTGGGGCTGGCTACACCTTC. Protein: CASSLTGAGYTF. The V gene is TRBV28, the J gene TRBJ1-2, with D possibly TRBD1 on 5 matching bases. Trimming pared 2 bases from V and 7 bases from J, leaving 8 bases between. The CDR3 length is 12 residues. Germline V gives CDR1 MDHEN, CDR2 SYDVKM.

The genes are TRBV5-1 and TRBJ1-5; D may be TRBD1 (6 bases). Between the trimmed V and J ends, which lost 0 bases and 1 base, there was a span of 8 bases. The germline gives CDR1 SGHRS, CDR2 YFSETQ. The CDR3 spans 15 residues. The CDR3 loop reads CASSLDTGSNQPQHF. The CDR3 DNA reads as TGCGCCAGCAGCTTGGACACAGGGAGCAATCAGCCCCAGCATTTT.

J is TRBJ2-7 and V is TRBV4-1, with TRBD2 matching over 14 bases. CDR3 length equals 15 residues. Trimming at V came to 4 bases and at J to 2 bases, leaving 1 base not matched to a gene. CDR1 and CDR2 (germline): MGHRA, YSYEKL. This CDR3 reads CASSPGLAGAYEQYF. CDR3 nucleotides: TGCGCCAGCAGCCCGGGACTAGCGGGAGCCTACGAGCAGTACTTC.

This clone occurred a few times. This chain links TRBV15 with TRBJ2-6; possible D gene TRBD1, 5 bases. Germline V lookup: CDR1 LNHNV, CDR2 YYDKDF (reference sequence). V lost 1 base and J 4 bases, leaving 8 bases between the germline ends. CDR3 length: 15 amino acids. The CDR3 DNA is TGTGCCACCAGCAGAGGTGGGGCAGGGGCCAACGTCCTGACTTTC. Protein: CATSRGGAGANVLTF.

The CDR3 reads CASTPGELNSPLHF. CDR3 DNA sequence: TGTGCCAGCACCCCGGGGGAGTTAAATTCACCCCTCCACTTT. The V and J genes are TRBV9 and TRBJ1-6, with TRBD1 as a possible D gene (5 bases). This CDR3 region has 14 residues. Germline V gene sequence: CDR1 SGDLS, CDR2 YYNGEE. Trimming took off 6 bases at V and 7 bases at J, with 14 bases between the two ends.

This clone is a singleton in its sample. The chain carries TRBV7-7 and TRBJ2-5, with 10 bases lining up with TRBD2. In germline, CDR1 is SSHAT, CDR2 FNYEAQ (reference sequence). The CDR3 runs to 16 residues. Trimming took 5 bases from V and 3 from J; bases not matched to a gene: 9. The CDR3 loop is CASSGSGRGSKETQYF. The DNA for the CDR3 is TGTGCCAGCAGCGGCAGCGGGAGGGGCTCAAAAGAGACCCAGTACTTC.

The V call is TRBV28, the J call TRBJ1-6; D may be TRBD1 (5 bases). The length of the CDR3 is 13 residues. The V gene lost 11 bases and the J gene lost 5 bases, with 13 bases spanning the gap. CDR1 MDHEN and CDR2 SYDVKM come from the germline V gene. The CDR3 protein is CAARGENNSPLHF. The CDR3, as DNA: TGTGCCGCTCGGGGGGAAAATAATTCACCCCTCCACTTT.

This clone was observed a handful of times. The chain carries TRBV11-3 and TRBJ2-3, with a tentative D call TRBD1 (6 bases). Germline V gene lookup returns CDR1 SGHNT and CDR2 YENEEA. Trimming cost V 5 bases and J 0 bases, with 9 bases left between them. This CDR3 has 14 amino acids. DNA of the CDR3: TGTGCCAGCAGCCGGACAGCTAGCACAGATACGCAGTATTTT. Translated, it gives CASSRTASTDTQYF. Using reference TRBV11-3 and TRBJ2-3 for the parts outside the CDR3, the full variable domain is EAGVVQSPRYKIIEKKQPVAFWCNPISGHNTLYWYLQNLGQGPELLIRYENEEAVDDSQLPKDRFSAERLKGVDSTLKIQPAELGDSAVYLCASSRTASTDTQYFGPGTRLTVL.

CDR3 sequence (DNA): TGTGCCAGCAGCGTAGTTAGCGGGAGGGCCATGGGAGAGACCCAGTACTTC. This codes for CASSVVSGRAMGETQYF. The V call is TRBV9, the J call TRBJ2-5, with 11 bases identical to TRBD2. The CDR3 totals 17 residues. J was trimmed by 4 bases and V by 0 bases; bases with no gene match: 8. Germline V gene lookup returns CDR1 SGDLS and CDR2 YYNGEE.

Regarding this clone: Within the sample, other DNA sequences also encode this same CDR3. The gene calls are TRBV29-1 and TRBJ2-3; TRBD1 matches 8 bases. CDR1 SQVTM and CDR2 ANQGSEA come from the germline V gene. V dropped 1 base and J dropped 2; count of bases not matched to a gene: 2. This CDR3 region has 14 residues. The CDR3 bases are TGCAGCGTTGAAGGACAGGGGTACACAGATACGCAGTATTTT. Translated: CSVEGQGYTDTQYF.

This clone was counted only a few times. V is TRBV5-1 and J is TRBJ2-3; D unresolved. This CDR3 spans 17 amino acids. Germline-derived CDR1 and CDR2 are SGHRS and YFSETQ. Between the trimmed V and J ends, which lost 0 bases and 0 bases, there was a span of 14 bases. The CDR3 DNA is TGCGCCAGCAGCTTGGCCTTAACAGCTGATAGCACAGATACGCAGTATTTT. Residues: CASSLALTADSTDTQYF.

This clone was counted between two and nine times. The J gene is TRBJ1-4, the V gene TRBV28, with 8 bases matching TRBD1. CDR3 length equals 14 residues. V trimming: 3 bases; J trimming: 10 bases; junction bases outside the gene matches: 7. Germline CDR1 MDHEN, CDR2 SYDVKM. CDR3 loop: CASSFPGGAGKLFF. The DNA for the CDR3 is TGTGCCAGCAGTTTTCCAGGGGGCGCAGGAAAACTGTTTTTT.

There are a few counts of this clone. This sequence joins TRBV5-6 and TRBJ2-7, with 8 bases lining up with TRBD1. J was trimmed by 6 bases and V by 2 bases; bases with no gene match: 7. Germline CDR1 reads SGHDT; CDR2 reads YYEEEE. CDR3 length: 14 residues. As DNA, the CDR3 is TGTGCCAGCAGCTTCGGGACAGGTTCGATCGAGCAGTACTTC. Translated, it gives CASSFGTGSIEQYF.

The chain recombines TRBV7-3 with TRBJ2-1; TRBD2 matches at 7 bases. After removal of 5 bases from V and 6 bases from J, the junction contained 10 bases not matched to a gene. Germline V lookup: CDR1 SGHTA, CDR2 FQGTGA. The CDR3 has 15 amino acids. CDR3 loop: CASSPGGGRGNEQFF. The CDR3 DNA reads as TGTGCCAGCAGCCCCGGGGGTGGGAGGGGCAATGAGCAGTTCTTC.

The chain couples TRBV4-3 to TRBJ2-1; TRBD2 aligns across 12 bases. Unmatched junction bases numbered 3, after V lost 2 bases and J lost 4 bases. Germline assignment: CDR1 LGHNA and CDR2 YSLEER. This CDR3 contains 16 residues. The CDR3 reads CASSQPGLAGYNEQFF. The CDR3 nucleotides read TGCGCCAGCAGCCAACCAGGACTAGCGGGGTACAATGAGCAGTTCTTC.

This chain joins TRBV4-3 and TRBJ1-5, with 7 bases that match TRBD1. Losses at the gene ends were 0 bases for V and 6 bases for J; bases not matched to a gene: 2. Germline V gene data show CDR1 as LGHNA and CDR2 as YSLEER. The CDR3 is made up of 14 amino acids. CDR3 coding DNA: TGCGCCAGCAGCCAAGAAGGGGGCCTTCAGCCCCAGCATTTT. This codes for CASSQEGGLQPQHF.

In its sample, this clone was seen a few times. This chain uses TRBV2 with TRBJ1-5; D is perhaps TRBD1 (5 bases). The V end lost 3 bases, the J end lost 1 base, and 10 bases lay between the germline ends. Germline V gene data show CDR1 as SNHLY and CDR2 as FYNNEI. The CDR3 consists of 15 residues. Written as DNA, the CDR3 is TGTGCCAGCAGTGATAACAGGCCGAGCAATCAGCCCCAGCATTTT. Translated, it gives CASSDNRPSNQPQHF.

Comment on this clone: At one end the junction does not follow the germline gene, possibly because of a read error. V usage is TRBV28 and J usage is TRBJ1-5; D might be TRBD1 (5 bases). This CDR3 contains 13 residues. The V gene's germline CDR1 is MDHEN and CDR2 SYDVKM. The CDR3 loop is CAGSLVQGQPQHF. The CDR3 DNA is TGTGCCGGCAGTTTAGTGCAGGGTCAGCCCCAGCATTTT.

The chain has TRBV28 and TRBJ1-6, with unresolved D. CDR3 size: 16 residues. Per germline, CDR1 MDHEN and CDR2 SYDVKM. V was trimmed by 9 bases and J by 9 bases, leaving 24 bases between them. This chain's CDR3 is CASTNALGGSSSPLHF. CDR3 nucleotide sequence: TGTGCCAGTACCAACGCCCTCGGCGGCTCTAGTTCACCCCTCCACTTT. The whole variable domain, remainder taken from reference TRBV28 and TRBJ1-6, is DVKVTQSSRYLVKRTGEKVFLECVQDMDHENMFWYRQDPGLGLRLIYFSYDVKMKEKGDIPEGYSVSREKKERFSLILESASTNQTSMYLCASTNALGGSSSPLHFGNGTRLTVT.